This T cell receptor (beta chain) was identified in a study of vaccination effects on CD4 cells after COVID-19. General observations from the study: Few convalescent patients and no early post-infection timepoints were included in the study.

A note on this clone: The antigen is unknown.

The assay was immunoSEQ multiplex PCR, and TCRdb's table has in-frame clones only and misses some. This table holds more than 9,000 clones, approximately 71% found once. Within the ViraFEST assay, antigen-specific CD4+ T cells underwent expansion with viral peptide pools prior to sequencing. Following culture for around 10 days, CD4+ T cells were isolated. Each participant received a vaccine that was either BNT162b2 or mRNA-1273, given as two doses. On both days 3 and 7, half of the culture medium was replaced with IL-2 medium. The germline V gene encodes CDR1 MNHEY and CDR2 SMNVEV (reference sequence). The length of the CDR3 is 13 residues. V shed 4 bases and J shed 3 bases, with 10 bases lying between them.

The receptor comes from a human donor who received a COVID-19 vaccine. The sample in question was CD4+ T cells from PBMCs cultured with SARS-CoV-2 spike peptides, obtained after COVID-19 vaccination. The chain has TRBV27 and TRBJ2-7, with D uncertain. The CDR3 DNA follows: TGTGCCAGCAGTTCCAGCCCGTTCTACGAGCAGTACTTC. Translated, it gives CASSSSPFYEQYF.